The clone carrying this T cell receptor beta chain has more than one count but fewer than ten. Its antigen remains unknown. This sample stems from a study of blood T cells in healthy people across ages. PCR was performed a second time for about 6 to 12 cycles using a sample-barcoded 5' primer and a J-beta primer mix. In TCRdb, the 5' RACE reads were re-called with MiXCR into one record per CDR3 protein. The sample shows approximately 1,700,000 distinct CDR3 sequences, roughly two fifths of them seen only once. Study-wide points: Estimated diversity that came from one million T cells was considered an underestimate.

This CDR3 comprises 16 residues. CDR1 and CDR2 from the germline V gene are SGHKS and YYEKEE (reference sequence). J gave up 5 bases and V 4 bases, and 12 bases lay outside the gene matches. This receptor was obtained from a human donor in good health. The sequencing sample was made of blood. The J gene is TRBJ1-5, the V gene TRBV5-5, with 7 bases that match TRBD1. CDR3 nucleotides: TGTGCCAGCAGCCTAGGACCACAGGGGACTCATCAGCCCCAGCATTTT. The encoded protein is CASSLGPQGTHQPQHF.